One sample yielded the 10 T cell receptor beta chains listed below, sequenced in a study of cytomegalovirus exposure and HLA in healthy donors. In the PCR, 60 Vbeta and 13 Jbeta primers were used. Clones were read by immunoSEQ multiplex PCR, and TCRdb kept only the in-frame ones, dropping some. Of 130,000 to 150,000 clones listed, roughly a tenth are singletons. Sequencing was carried out using PBMCs. The receptors shown here come from a male donor in good health and CMV-seronegative.

This clone was counted only a few times. The CDR3 protein is CASSSVAGANVLTF. DNA of the CDR3: TGTGCCAGCAGTTCCGTAGCTGGGGCCAACGTCCTGACTTTC. The rearrangement joins TRBV28 to TRBJ2-6; D unclear. The CDR3 consists of 14 residues. The V and J ends lost 4 bases and 2 bases respectively, with 6 bases between them. CDR1 and CDR2 from the germline V gene are MDHEN and SYDVKM.

The rearrangement uses TRBV19 and TRBJ1-1; D not resolved. Germline V gene data show CDR1 as LNHDA and CDR2 as SQIVND (reference sequence). Trimming took 5 bases from V and 0 from J, leaving 13 bases between them. This CDR3 contains 15 residues. The CDR3 DNA is TGTGCCAGTAGTTTTGAAGGACTGCTGAACACTGAAGCTTTCTTT. This encodes CASSFEGLLNTEAFF.

This clone has a handful of counts. The J gene is TRBJ2-2, the V gene TRBV4-2; possible D gene TRBD1, 6 bases. The CDR3 is 17 residues long. V was cut by 0 bases and J by 6 bases, with 17 bases left in between. Per the germline V gene, CDR1 is LGHNA and CDR2 is YNFKEQ. The CDR3 DNA is TGTGCCAGCAGCCAAGATCCGGGTCAGGGGAGTCCCGGGGAGCTGTTTTTT. It yields the protein CASSQDPGQGSPGELFF.

The table lists this clone with a few counts. The chain links TRBV5-1 to TRBJ2-3, with 7 bases identical to TRBD2. Per the germline V gene, CDR1 is SGHRS and CDR2 is YFSETQ. The V segment lost 0 bases and the J segment 2 bases; nucleotides outside the gene matches: 9. The CDR3 is made up of 17 amino acids. The CDR3 DNA reads TGCGCCAGCAGCTTGGCCGGGAGCGGGGCAGCCACAGATACGCAGTATTTT. Translation gives CASSLAGSGAATDTQYF. Full variable domain (rest looked up from reference TRBV5-1 and TRBJ2-3): KAGVTQTPRYLIKTRGQQVTLSCSPISGHRSVSWYQQTPGQGLQFLFEYFSETQRNKGNFPGRFSGRQFSNSRSEMNVSTLELGDSALYLCASSLAGSGAATDTQYFGPGTRLTVL.

This clone was detected a few times. This chain connects TRBV29-1 to TRBJ1-2, with TRBD1 matching over 7 bases. The germline CDR1 and CDR2 sequences are SQVTM and ANQGSEA. Trimming at V came to 4 bases and at J to 2 bases, leaving 4 bases not matched to a gene. This CDR3 comprises 13 residues. CDR3 sequence (DNA): TGCAGCGTTGTGGAGGGGGCAAACTATGGCTACACCTTC. Protein sequence: CSVVEGANYGYTF. The variable domain in full, completed from reference TRBV29-1 and TRBJ1-2, reads SAVISQKPSRDICQRGTSLTIQCQVDSQVTMMFWYRQQPGQSLTLIATANQGSEATYESGFVIDKFPISRPNLTFSTLTVSNMSPEDSSIYLCSVVEGANYGYTFGSGTRLTVV.

This clone was seen only a few times. The rearrangement links TRBV4-3 to TRBJ2-6; 11 bases map to TRBD1. Trimming cost V 4 bases and J 3 bases; bases outside gene matches: 14. The CDR3 spans 20 residues. The germline CDR1 and CDR2 sequences are LGHNA and YSLEER. CDR3 in DNA: TGCGCCAGCAGCCCAAGATTCCTAGGACAGGGGGCTGGTGGGGCCAACGTCCTGACTTTC. Amino acid sequence: CASSPRFLGQGAGGANVLTF.

The sample holds a few counts of this clone. The chain carries TRBV19 and TRBJ2-1, with 10 bases identical to TRBD2. Germline V CDR1 and CDR2: LNHDA, SQIVND (reference sequence). The CDR3 is 17 residues long. Trimming at V came to 7 bases and at J to 7 bases, leaving 16 bases not matched to a gene. The CDR3, as DNA: TGTGCCAGTAACTTGGGTACTAGCGGGGATTCGAGGAATGAGCAGTTCTTC. This translates into CASNLGTSGDSRNEQFF.

The genes are TRBV7-2 and TRBJ1-2; no clear D. The length of the CDR3 is 13 residues. V lost 1 base, J lost 6 bases, and 9 bases lay in between. Per the germline V gene, CDR1 is SGHTA and CDR2 is FQGNSA. The CDR3: CASSLGLVHGYTF. The CDR3 nucleotides are TGTGCCAGCAGCTTAGGGTTAGTTCATGGCTACACCTTC.

This clone was recorded a few times. The chain has TRBV4-1 and TRBJ1-2; D not certain. The CDR3 is 16 amino acids. Trimming removed 4 bases from V and 5 bases from J, with 20 bases in between. CDR1 is MGHRA and CDR2 is YSYEKL in the germline V gene. The CDR3 DNA is TGCGCCAGCAGCCCAAGATCGCAGGCCAGTTCATATGGCTACACCTTC. It translates to CASSPRSQASSYGYTF.

This clone occurred a few times. V usage is TRBV7-8 and J usage is TRBJ2-7, with 9 bases aligning to TRBD2. Germline CDR1 SGHVS, CDR2 FQNEAQ. Losses at the gene ends were 5 bases for V and 0 bases for J; bases not matched to a gene: 5. The length of the CDR3 is 15 residues. CDR3 in amino acids: CASSDLAGLSYEQYF. The CDR3 nucleotides are TGTGCCAGCAGCGATCTAGCGGGACTCTCCTACGAGCAGTACTTC.